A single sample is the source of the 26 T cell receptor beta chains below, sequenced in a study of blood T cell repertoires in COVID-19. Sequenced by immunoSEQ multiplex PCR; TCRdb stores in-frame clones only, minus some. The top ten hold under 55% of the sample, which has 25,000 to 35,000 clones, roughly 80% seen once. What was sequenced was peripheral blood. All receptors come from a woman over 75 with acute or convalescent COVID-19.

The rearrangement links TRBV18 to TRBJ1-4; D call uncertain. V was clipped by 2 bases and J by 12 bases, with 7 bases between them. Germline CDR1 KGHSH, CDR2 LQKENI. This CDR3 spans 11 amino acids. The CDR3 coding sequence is TGTGCCAGCTCACCAGGGAGAGAACTGTTTTTT. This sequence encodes CASSPGRELFF.

The CDR3 protein is CASSQDGVAGAYYDTQYF. The CDR3 DNA follows: TGCGCCAGCAGCCAAGATGGGGTAGCGGGAGCATACTATGATACGCAGTATTTT. V usage is TRBV4-3 and J usage is TRBJ2-3, with 9 nucleotides matching TRBD2. CDR1 and CDR2 from the germline V gene are LGHNA and YSLEER. This CDR3 comprises 18 residues. V shed 0 bases and J 6 bases; nucleotides not matched to a gene: 13.

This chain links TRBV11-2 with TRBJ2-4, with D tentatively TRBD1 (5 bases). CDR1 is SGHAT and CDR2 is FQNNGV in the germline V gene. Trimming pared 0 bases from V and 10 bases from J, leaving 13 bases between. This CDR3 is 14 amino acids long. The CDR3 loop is CASSLDRVKGIQYF. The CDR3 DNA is TGTGCCAGCAGCTTAGACAGGGTTAAGGGGATTCAGTACTTC. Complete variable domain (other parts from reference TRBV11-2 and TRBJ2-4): EAGVAQSPRYKIIEKRQSVAFWCNPISGHATLYWYQQILGQGPKLLIQFQNNGVVDDSQLPKDRFSAERLKGVDSTLKIQPAKLEDSAVYLCASSLDRVKGIQYFGAGTRLSVL.

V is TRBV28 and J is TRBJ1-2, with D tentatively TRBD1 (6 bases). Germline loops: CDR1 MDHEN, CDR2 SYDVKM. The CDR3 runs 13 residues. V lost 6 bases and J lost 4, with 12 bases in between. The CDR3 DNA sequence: TGTGCCAGCAGCCCGGGACAAACCTATGGCTACACCTTC. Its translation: CASSPGQTYGYTF.

For the CDR3, the DNA is TGTGCCAGCACCCCCCGCACTAGCGCCTCCTACAATGAGCAGTTCTTC. It yields the protein CASTPRTSASYNEQFF. The chain combines TRBV2 with TRBJ2-1; TRBD2 aligns across 7 bases. The V gene end was trimmed by 7 bases and the J gene end by 0 bases; junction bases not matched to a gene: 9. CDR3 length: 16 amino acids. CDR1 and CDR2 (germline): SNHLY, FYNNEI.

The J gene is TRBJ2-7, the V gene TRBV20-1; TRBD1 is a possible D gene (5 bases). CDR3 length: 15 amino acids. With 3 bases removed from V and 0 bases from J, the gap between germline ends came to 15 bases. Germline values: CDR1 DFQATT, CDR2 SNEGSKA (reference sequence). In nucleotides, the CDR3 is TGCAGTGCTAGTGACCGGGCCAGGGTCTCCTACGAGCAGTACTTC. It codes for CSASDRARVSYEQYF.

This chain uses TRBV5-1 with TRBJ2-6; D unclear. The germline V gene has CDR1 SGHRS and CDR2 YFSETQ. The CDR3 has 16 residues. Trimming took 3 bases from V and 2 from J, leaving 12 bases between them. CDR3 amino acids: CASSYNQLAGANVLTF. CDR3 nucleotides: TGCGCCAGCAGCTATAACCAATTAGCTGGGGCCAACGTCCTGACTTTC.

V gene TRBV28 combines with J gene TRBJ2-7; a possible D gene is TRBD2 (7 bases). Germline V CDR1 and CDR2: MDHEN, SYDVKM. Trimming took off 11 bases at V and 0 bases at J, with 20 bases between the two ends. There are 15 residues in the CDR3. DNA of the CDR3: TGTGCCGGCAAGGAGGCGGGGGCGAGCTCCTACGAGCAGTACTTC. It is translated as CAGKEAGASSYEQYF.

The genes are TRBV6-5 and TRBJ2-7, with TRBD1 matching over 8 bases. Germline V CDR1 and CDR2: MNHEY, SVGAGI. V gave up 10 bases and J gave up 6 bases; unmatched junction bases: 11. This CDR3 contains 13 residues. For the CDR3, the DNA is TGTGCCACCTCCGGGACAGGAACGGGCGAGCAGTACTTC. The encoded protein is CATSGTGTGEQYF.

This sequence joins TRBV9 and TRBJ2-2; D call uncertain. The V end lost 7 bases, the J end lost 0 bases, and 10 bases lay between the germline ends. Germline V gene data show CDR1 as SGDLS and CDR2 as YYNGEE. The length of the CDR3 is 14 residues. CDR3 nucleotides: TGTGCCAGCGGGTCCCTAGCGAACACCGGGGAGCTGTTTTTT. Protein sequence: CASGSLANTGELFF.

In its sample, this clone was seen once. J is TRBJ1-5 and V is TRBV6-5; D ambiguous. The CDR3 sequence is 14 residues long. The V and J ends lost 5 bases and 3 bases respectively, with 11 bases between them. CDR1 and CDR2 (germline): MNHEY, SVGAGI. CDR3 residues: CASSTGLLNQPQHF. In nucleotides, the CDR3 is TGTGCCAGCAGTACCGGACTGCTCAATCAGCCCCAGCATTTT.

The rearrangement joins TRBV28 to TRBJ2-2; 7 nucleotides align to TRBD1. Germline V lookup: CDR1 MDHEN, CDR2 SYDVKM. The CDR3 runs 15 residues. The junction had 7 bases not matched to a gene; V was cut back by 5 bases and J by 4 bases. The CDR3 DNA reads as TGTGCCAGCAGTCTGGGACAGACTCTCACCGGGGAGCTGTTTTTT. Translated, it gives CASSLGQTLTGELFF. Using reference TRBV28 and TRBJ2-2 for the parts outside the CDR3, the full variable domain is DVKVTQSSRYLVKRTGEKVFLECVQDMDHENMFWYRQDPGLGLRLIYFSYDVKMKEKGDIPEGYSVSREKKERFSLILESASTNQTSMYLCASSLGQTLTGELFFGEGSRLTVL.

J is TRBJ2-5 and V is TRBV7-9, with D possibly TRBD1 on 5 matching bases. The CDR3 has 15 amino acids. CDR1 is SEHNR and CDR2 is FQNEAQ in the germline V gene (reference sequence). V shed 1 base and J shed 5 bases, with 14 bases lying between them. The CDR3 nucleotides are TGTGCCAGCAGCTTAGAAGGGGTAGAAGGGGAGACCCAGTACTTC. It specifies CASSLEGVEGETQYF.

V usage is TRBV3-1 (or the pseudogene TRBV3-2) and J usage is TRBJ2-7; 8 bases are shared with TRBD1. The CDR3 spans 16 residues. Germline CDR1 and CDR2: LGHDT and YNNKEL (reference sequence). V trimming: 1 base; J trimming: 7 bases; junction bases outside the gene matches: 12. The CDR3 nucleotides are TGTGCCAGCAGCCAAGGGAGGACAGGGAGGTCCGGTGAGCAGTACTTC. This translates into CASSQGRTGRSGEQYF.

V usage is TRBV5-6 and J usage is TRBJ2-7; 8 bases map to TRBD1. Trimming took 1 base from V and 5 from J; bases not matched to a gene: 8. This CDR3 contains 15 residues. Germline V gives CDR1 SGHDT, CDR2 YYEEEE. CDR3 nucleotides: TGTGCCAGCAGCTTGCCCAACCGGGACAGGAACGAGCAGTACTTC. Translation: CASSLPNRDRNEQYF.

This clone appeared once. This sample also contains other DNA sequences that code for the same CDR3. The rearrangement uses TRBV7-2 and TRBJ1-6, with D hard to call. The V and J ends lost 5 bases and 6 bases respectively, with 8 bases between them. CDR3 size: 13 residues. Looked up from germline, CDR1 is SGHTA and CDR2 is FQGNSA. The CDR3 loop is CASSLPGNSPLHF. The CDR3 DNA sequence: TGTGCCAGCAGCCTGCCGGGTAATTCACCCCTCCACTTT.

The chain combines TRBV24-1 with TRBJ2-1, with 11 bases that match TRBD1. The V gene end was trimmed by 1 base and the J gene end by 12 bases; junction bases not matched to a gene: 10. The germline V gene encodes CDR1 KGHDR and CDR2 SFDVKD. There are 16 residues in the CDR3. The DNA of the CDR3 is TGTGCCACCAGTGATTTCGGCCGGGACAGGGGGTCTGGGCAGTTCTTC. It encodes CATSDFGRDRGSGQFF.

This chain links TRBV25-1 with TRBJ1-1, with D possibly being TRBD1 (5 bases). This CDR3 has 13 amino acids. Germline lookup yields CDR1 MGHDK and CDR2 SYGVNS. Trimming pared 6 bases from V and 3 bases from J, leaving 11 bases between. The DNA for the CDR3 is TGTGCCAGCAGGGCCCTAGGGGACACTGAAGCTTTCTTT. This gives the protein CASRALGDTEAFF. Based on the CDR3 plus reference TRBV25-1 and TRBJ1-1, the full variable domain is EADIYQTPRYLVIGTGKKITLECSQTMGHDKMYWYQQDPGMELHLIHYSYGVNSTEKGDLSSESTVSRIRTEHFPLTLESARPSHTSQYLCASRALGDTEAFFGQGTRLTVV.

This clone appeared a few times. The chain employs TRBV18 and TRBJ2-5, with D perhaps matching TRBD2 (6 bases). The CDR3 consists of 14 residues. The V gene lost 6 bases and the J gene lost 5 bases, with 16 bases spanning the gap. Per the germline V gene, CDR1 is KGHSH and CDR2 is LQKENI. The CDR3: CASSPRRGEETQYF. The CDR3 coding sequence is TGTGCCAGCTCCCCCCGGAGGGGAGAGGAGACCCAGTACTTC.

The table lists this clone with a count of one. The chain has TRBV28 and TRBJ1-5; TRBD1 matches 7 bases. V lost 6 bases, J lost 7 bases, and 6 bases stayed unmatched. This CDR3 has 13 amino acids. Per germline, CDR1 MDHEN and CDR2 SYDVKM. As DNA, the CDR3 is TGTGCCAGCAGGACAGGGACGGGCCAGCCCCAGCATTTT. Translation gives CASRTGTGQPQHF.

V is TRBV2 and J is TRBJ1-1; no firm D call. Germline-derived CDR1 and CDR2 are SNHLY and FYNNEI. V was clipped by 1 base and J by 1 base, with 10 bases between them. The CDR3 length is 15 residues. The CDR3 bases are TGTGCCAGCAGTGAAGGTAGTCGGGGGAACACTGAAGCTTTCTTT. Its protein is CASSEGSRGNTEAFF.

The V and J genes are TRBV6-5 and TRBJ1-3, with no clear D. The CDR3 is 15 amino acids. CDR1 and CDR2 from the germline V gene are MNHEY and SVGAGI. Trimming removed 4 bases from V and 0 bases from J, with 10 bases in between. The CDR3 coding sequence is TGTGCCAGCAGTTCCACAGATCACTCTGGAAACACCATATATTTT. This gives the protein CASSSTDHSGNTIYF.

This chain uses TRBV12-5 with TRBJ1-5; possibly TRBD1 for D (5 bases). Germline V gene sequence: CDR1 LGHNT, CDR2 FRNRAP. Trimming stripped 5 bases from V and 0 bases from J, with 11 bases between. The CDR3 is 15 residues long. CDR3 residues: CASGPQGNSNQPQHF. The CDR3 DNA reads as TGTGCTAGTGGTCCCCAGGGAAATAGCAATCAGCCCCAGCATTTT.

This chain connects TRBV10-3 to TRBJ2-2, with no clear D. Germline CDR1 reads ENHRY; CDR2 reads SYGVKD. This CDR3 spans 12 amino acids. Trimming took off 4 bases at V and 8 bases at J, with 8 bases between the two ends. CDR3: CAISASGGELFF. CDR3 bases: TGTGCCATCAGTGCCTCCGGGGGGGAGCTGTTTTTT.

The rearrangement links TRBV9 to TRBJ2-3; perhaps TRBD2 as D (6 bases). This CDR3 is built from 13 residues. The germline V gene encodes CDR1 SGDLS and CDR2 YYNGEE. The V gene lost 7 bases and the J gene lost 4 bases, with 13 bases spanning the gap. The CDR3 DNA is TGTGCCAGCGCCTCGGGGGTAGCAGATACGCAGTATTTT. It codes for CASASGVADTQYF.

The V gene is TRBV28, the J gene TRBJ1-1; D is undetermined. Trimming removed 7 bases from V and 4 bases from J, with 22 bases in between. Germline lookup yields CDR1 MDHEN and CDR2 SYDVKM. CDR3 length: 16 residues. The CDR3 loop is CASNSYSWGGGTEAFF. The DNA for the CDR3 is TGTGCCAGCAATTCGTATAGTTGGGGAGGAGGCACTGAAGCTTTCTTT.